This TCR beta chain was retrieved from a study of molecular identifiers for immune sequencing clone quantification. The CDR3 is 13 residues long. V was pared by 8 bases and J by 2 bases, with 12 bases between. Germline V gene sequence: CDR1 MRHNA, CDR2 SNTAGT. Sorted inputs of roughly 17,000 to 1,100,000 cells, with 10%, 30% or 50% RNA, yielded naive CD8 libraries. A CD8+CD4-CCR7+CD45RA+ phenotype served as the sorting definition for naive CD8 T cells. Bulk TCR libraries used previously described methods and listed TCR primers. MiXCR was run by TCRdb on the PCR reads, yielding one entry per CDR3 protein. Seen here are 75,000 to 100,000 distinct CDR3 sequences, over 15% observed once, and the top ten hold 0.7% to 0.95%. In its sample, this clonotype was seen many times.

Sequencing used naive CD8+ T cells from blood, with Jurkat cell RNA spiked in. This sample's subset: FACS-sorted CD8+CD4-CCR7+CD45RA+ naive T cells. This rearrangement joins TRBV6-4 to TRBJ2-5; a weak D match, TRBD2 (6 bases). The clonotype was recovered from a human donor in good health. Some libraries in this study had Jurkat cell RNA spiked in. The CDR3, as DNA: TGTGCCAGCCCGGAGGGGCGACAAGAGACCCAGTACTTC. It translates to CASPEGRQETQYF.